This T cell receptor beta chain is drawn from a study of blood T cell repertoires in COVID-19 (dated by TCRdb to the early 2020s). Regarding the study in general: The collaborator samples originated in the United States, Italy and Spain and spanned the acute and convalescent phases of COVID-19. The material from the prospective study consisted of cDNA or gDNA derived from T cells, B-cell-depleted T cells, or PBMCs. Deeply sampled blood TCRbeta repertoires from subjects exposed to, actively infected with, or recovered from COVID-19 were included in the dataset. A freely available public database, intended as a resource for researchers studying the immune response to SARS-CoV-2, is where the repertoires were released. Samples were obtained from the ongoing ImmuneRACE study (first 160 participants) and from 1,254 subjects provided by 6 global collaborators. A de-identified subject ID, COVID-19 status, age in years and sex were almost always included in the sample metadata. Where HLA class I and class II types were available, the types were taken from metadata supplied by the sample provider, not from assay-based typing.

TCRbeta CDR3 regions were amplified from genomic DNA by means of the immunoSEQ Assay, a bias-controlled multiplex PCR. In the authors' own workflow: Nucleated cell counts per sample were estimated from amplification of reference gene primers within the assay. To quantify the absolute abundance of each unique TCRbeta CDR3 rearrangement, sequence reads were collapsed and filtered. For each sample, productive Simpson clonality was calculated as the square root of Simpson's diversity index across productive rearrangements. TCRdb mirrors the immuneACCESS table, restricted to in-frame sequences. Some clones are absent from its copies; in checked studies, under half trace to an unresolved V gene, and the reason for the others is unknown. That table furnishes V, J and clone size, whereas the DNA furnished D and trimming. The sample table contains some 160,000 clones; only one count was recorded for over 80% of them. The top ten clonotypes cover 6.2% of the sample.

Participants in the prospective study were enrolled through a virtual design, were aged 18 to 89 years, and lived in roughly 24 United States geographic areas. To assign participants to cohorts, the prospective study relied on clinical history that participants themselves reported in a screening survey and a study questionnaire. Recovered participants in ImmuneRACE Cohort 3 were defined by two consecutive negative NP/OP PCR tests, clearance by a healthcare professional, or resolution of symptoms. Each participant in the prospective study had whole blood, serum and a nasopharyngeal or oropharyngeal swab collected by mobile phlebotomists. Over a roughly 2-month period, participants in the prospective study had the option of providing additional blood draws and questionnaires. Before DNA extraction, blood samples from the prospective study were shipped at room temperature or frozen. The investigation overall reported the following: Clinical and demographic metadata were provided uncurated, with the amount varying by source and participant.

On this clone itself: Its antigen remains unidentified. Qualities for individual bases were not recorded, and no much larger clone is one base off.

The sequenced sample was PBMCs or T cells enriched from blood (not recorded which). The sequence came from a woman aged 35 to 49 who had recovered from COVID-19.

The CDR3 reads CAWRDRGETQYF. At the DNA level, the sequence is TGTGCCTGGAGGGACAGGGGAGAGACCCAGTACTTC. Recombination connected TRBV30 to TRBJ2-5, with 9 central nucleotides matching TRBD1. Germline trimming: 3 bases from V, 4 bases from J; junction bases outside gene matches: 0. From a lookup of the germline V gene (reference sequence), CDR1 and CDR2 are GTSNPN and SVGIG. Including the terminal cysteine and phenylalanine, the CDR3 comprises 12 residues. The kept DNA is CDR3 alone, 36 bases in frame from the first base. When the CDR3 is completed using the reference TRBV30 and TRBJ2-5 genes on either side, the full variable domain is SQTIHQWPATLVQPVGSPLSLECTVEGTSNPNLYWYRQAAGRGLQLLFYSVGIGQISSEVPQNLSASRPQDRQFILSSKKLLLSDSGFYLCAWRDRGETQYFGPGTRLLVL.